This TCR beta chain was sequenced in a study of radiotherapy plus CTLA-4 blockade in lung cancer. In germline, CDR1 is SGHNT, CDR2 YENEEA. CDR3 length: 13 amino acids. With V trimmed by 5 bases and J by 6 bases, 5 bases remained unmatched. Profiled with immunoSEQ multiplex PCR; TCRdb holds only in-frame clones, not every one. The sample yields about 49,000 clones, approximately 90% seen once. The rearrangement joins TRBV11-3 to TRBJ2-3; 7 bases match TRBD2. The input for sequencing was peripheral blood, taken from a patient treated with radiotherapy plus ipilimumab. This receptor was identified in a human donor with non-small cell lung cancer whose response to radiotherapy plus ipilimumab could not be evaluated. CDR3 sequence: CASSPLGGDTQYF. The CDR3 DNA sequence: TGTGCCAGCAGCCCCCTGGGGGGGGATACGCAGTATTTT.